This T cell receptor (beta chain) is from a study of a mutant IDH1 vaccine in newly diagnosed glioma. Study at large: Radiotherapy, temozolomide, or both had been given previously, and both were given to most. Overall study results and limits: Overall, around 93% of patients had vaccine-induced immune responses.

On this clone itself: No antigen is known for it.

As for time point: baseline, week 1 (first vaccination visit). The treatment: pre-vaccination baseline after standard-of-care therapy. The data were produced by immunoSEQ multiplex PCR, yet TCRdb's version contains in-frame clones alone and is incomplete. Found here are 65,000 to 70,000 clones, around four fifths of them singletons; the top ten hold roughly 4.4%. The CDR3 covers 15 residues. Germline V CDR1 and CDR2: SGHDT, YYEEEE. V lost 3 bases to trimming and J lost 10 bases; unmatched junction nucleotides: 13. The clonotype was recovered from a young woman with glioma. Some clones in this sample may be carry-over from other donors' samples. This chain uses TRBV5-6 with TRBJ2-1, with TRBD2 matching 7 bases. The sample was peripheral blood mononuclear cells (PBMCs), taken from a glioma patient treated with radiotherapy, temozolomide or both. The CDR3 sequence: CASSYAGGAGIEQFF. CDR3 in DNA: TGTGCCAGCAGCTACGCCGGGGGAGCGGGAATCGAGCAGTTCTTC.